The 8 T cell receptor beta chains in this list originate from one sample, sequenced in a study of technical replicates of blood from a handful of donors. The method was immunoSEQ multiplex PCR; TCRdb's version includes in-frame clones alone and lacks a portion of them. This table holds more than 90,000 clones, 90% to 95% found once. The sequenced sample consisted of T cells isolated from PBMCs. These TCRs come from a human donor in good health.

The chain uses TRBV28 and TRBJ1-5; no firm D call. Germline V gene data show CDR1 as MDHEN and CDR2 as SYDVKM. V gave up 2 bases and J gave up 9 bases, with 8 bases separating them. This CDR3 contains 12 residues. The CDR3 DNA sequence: TGTGCCAGCAGTTTACCGTACAGGCCCCAGCATTTT. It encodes CASSLPYRPQHF.

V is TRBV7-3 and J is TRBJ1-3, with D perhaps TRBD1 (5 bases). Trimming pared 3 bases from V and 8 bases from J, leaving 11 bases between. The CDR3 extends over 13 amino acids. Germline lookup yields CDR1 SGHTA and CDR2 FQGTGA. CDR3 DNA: TGTGCCAGCAGCTTTCCAGGGTCAGACACCATATATTTT. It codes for CASSFPGSDTIYF.

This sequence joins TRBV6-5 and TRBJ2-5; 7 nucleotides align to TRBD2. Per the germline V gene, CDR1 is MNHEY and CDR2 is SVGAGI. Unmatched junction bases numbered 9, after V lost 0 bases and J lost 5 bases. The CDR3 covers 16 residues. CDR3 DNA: TGTGCCAGCAGTTACTCAAGGGAGGGGAGGTGGGAGACCCAGTACTTC. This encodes CASSYSREGRWETQYF.

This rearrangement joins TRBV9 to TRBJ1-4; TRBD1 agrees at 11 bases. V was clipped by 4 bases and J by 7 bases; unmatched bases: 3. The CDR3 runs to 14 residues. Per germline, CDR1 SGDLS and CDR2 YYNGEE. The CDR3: CASSTGTGGEKLFF. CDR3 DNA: TGTGCCAGCAGCACCGGGACAGGGGGTGAAAAACTGTTTTTT.

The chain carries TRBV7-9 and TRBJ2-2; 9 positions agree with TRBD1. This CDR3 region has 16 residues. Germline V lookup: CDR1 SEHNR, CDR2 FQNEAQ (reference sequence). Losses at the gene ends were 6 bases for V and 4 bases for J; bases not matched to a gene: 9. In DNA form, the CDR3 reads TGTGCCAGCAGGGAAACAGGGGGCCTCTTCACCGGGGAGCTGTTTTTT. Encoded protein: CASRETGGLFTGELFF.

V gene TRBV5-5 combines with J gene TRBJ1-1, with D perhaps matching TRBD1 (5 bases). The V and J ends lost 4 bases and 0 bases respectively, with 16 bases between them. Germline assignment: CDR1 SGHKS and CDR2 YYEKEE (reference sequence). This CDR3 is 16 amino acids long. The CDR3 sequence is CASSPLGGTMNTEAFF. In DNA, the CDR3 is TGTGCCAGCAGCCCCCTGGGGGGAACCATGAACACTGAAGCTTTCTTT.

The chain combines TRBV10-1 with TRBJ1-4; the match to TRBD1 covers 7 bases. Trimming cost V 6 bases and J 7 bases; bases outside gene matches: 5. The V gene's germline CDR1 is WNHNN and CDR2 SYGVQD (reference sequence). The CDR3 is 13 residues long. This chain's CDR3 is CASRQGFGEKLFF. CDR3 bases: TGCGCCAGCAGACAGGGGTTCGGTGAAAAACTGTTTTTT.

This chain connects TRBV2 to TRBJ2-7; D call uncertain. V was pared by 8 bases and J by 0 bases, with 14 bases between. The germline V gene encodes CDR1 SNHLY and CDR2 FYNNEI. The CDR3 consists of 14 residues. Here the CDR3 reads CASSKTPPSYEQYF. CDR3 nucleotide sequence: TGTGCCAGCTCAAAGACTCCCCCCTCCTACGAGCAGTACTTC.